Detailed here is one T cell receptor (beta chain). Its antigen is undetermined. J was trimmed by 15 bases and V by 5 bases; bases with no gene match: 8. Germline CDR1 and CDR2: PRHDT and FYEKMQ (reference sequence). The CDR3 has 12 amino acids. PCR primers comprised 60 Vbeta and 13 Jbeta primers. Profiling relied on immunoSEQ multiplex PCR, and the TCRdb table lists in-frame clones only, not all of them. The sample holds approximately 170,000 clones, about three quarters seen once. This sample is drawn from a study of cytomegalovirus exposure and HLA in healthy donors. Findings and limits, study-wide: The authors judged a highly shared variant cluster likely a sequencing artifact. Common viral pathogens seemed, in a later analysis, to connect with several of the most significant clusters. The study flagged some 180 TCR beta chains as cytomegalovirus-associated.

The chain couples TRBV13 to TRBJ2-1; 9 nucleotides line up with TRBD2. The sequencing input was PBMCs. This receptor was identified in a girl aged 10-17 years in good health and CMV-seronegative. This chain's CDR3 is CASSLRLAARFF. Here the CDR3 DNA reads TGTGCCAGCAGCCTCCGACTAGCGGCAAGGTTCTTC.